These T cell receptor beta chains were read from a single sample in a study of technical replicates of blood from a few donors. Clones were sequenced by immunoSEQ multiplex PCR, and TCRdb holds only the in-frame ones, with some missing. Of around 80,000 clones in the sample, 94% were seen once. Material: T cells isolated from PBMCs. These receptor sequences come from a human donor in good health. The CDR3 runs from the conserved cysteine through the conserved F or W. The D gene is left open where the match is weak. Only part of the rows carry a size: once, few, many, or a class if the clone is expanded.

abundance | j_gene | v_gene | d_gene | CDR3nt | CDR3aa
. | TRBJ1-5 | TRBV30 | . | TGTGCCTGGAGTGTAAGCCAGGGAAGGTTGGGTCAGCCCCAGCATTTT | CAWSVSQGRLGQPQHF
. | TRBJ1-5 | TRBV7-2 | . | TGTGCCAGCAGCTCAGGACGGGATAGCAATCAGCCCCAGCATTTT | CASSSGRDSNQPQHF
. | TRBJ1-1 | TRBV7-6 | TRBD1 | TGTGCCAGCAGCTCTGGACAGGGAAACACTGAAGCTTTCTTT | CASSSGQGNTEAFF
. | TRBJ1-2 | TRBV18 | TRBD1 | TGTGCCAGCTCACCGGGGGACAGGGTAGGATACACCTTC | CASSPGDRVGYTF
. | TRBJ2-1 | TRBV10-1 | . | TGCGCCAGCACGGGAAATGAGCAGTTCTTC | CASTGNEQFF
. | TRBJ1-4 | TRBV7-9 | TRBD1 | TGTGCCAGCAGCTTCGTACAGGGGGTTGGTGAAAAACTGTTTTTT | CASSFVQGVGEKLFF
once | TRBJ2-7 | TRBV30 | . | TGTGCCTGGAGACTACGTGGCGAGCAGTACTTC | CAWRLRGEQYF
. | TRBJ1-2 | TRBV21-1 | . | TGTGCCAGCCTTAGACCGGGACTGCCTCAATTCTACTATGGCTACACCTTC | CASLRPGLPQFYYGYTF
. | TRBJ2-1 | TRBV19 | TRBD1 | TGTGCCAGTACCCCCCGCGGACAGGTCTCCTACAATGAGCAGTTCTTC | CASTPRGQVSYNEQFF
. | TRBJ1-3 | TRBV15 | . | TGTGCCACCAGCAGAGATCAGTTCTCTGGAAACACCATATATTTT | CATSRDQFSGNTIYF
. | TRBJ2-3 | TRBV28 | TRBD2 | TGTGCCAGCAGTCCAGCCGGACTAGCGGCAGATACGCAGTATTTT | CASSPAGLAADTQYF
. | TRBJ2-6 | TRBV4-1 | TRBD1 | TGCGCCAGCAGCCAAGAAGGTGGGCAGGGGGCGGCGGGGGCCAACGTCCTGACTTTC | CASSQEGGQGAAGANVLTF
. | TRBJ2-7 | TRBV4-1 | TRBD1 | TGCGCCAGCAGCCAAGATACCCGGACAGGGGGAAGCGAGCAGTACTTC | CASSQDTRTGGSEQYF
. | TRBJ2-4 | TRBV6-6 | . | TGTGCCAGCAGCGAAGGGGGATTAGCCAAAAACATTCAGTACTTC | CASSEGGLAKNIQYF
. | TRBJ1-5 | TRBV6-5 | . | TGTGCCAGCAGTTACTCGATAGGGGATAGCAATCAGCCCCAGCATTTT | CASSYSIGDSNQPQHF
. | TRBJ2-1 | TRBV15 | TRBD1 | TGTGCCTCCTCAGGGGGCTACAATGAGCAGTTCTTC | CASSGGYNEQFF
few | TRBJ2-1 | TRBV5-1 | TRBD2 | TGCGCCAGCAGCTGGACTAGCGGGAGGGCAACCAATGAGCAGTTCTTC | CASSWTSGRATNEQFF
. | TRBJ1-1 | TRBV2 | TRBD1 | TGTGCCAGGGGGTTAATTTCCGGGACAGGGGGCCTCACTGAAGCTTTCTTT | CARGLISGTGGLTEAFF
. | TRBJ1-2 | TRBV4-1 | . | TGCGCCAGCAGCCAAACAGACCTCGGGAATGGCTACACCTTC | CASSQTDLGNGYTF
once | TRBJ2-1 | TRBV28 | TRBD2 | TGTGCCAGCAGCCATGGACTAGCGGGGCGAAATGAGCAGTTCTTC | CASSHGLAGRNEQFF
. | TRBJ1-1 | TRBV30 | . | TGTGCCTGGAGTGTATTAGGGGGGGCTTACACTGAAGCTTTCTTT | CAWSVLGGAYTEAFF
once | TRBJ2-6 | TRBV28 | TRBD1 | TGTGCCAGCAGTATCAGGCCGGGACAGCACATCTCTGGGGCCAACGTCCTGACTTTC | CASSIRPGQHISGANVLTF
few | TRBJ1-4 | TRBV5-1 | TRBD1 | TGCGCCAGCAGCTTGGGGCGACAGGGGGTTGGGGCTAATGAAAAACTGTTTTTT | CASSLGRQGVGANEKLFF
. | TRBJ1-4 | TRBV2 | . | TGTGCCAGCGGAGGAAGTGAAAAACTGTTTTTT | CASGGSEKLFF
. | TRBJ2-7 | TRBV5-1 | . | TGCGCCAGCGCATTGAGTAACCCCTACGAGCAGTACTTC | CASALSNPYEQYF
. | TRBJ1-1 | TRBV6-4 | . | TGTGCCAGCAGTGCCTCCGTGAACACTGAAGCTTTCTTT | CASSASVNTEAFF
. | TRBJ2-7 | TRBV30 | TRBD2 | TGTGCCTGGAGTCTAGCGGGAGGAAGGTACGAGCAGTACTTC | CAWSLAGGRYEQYF
. | TRBJ1-5 | TRBV7-9 | TRBD1 | TGTGCCAGCAGCGCTAACCCAGGGACAGGGCCCCATCAGCCCCAGCATTTT | CASSANPGTGPHQPQHF
. | TRBJ1-4 | TRBV10-3 | . | TGTGCCATCTCGCCTCGGGCTAATGAAAAACTGTTTTTT | CAISPRANEKLFF
. | TRBJ2-5 | TRBV2 | . | TGTGCCAGTACGGGAGCGGGTACCCAGTACTTC | CASTGAGTQYF
. | TRBJ1-2 | TRBV19 | . | TGTGCCAGTAGTATAGATCCGTTGCGGGGCTACACCTTC | CASSIDPLRGYTF
. | TRBJ2-7 | TRBV6-5 | TRBD2 | TGTGCCAGCAGTTACTCATACGGGAGGCCCCCCTACGAGCAGTACTTC | CASSYSYGRPPYEQYF
. | TRBJ2-7 | TRBV6-5 | . | TGTGCCAGCAGCCAAAGACCGGAGTCCTACGAGCAGTACTTC | CASSQRPESYEQYF
. | TRBJ2-7 | TRBV7-2 | . | TGTGCCAGCAGCTTTTACTCCCCTCCCTACGAGCAGTACTTC | CASSFYSPPYEQYF
. | TRBJ2-3 | TRBV11-2 | . | TGTGCCAGCAGCCCTAGTAGCGCGCAGTATTTT | CASSPSSAQYF
. | TRBJ2-7 | TRBV6-6 | . | TGTGCCAGCAGTTACCCGGAGCTATCCTACGAGCAGTACTTC | CASSYPELSYEQYF
. | TRBJ2-5 | TRBV29-1 | TRBD2 | TGCAGCGTTGAATGGAGCGGGAGGGTAGAAGAGACCCAGTACTTC | CSVEWSGRVEETQYF
. | TRBJ2-7 | TRBV18 | . | TGTGCCAGCTCGGATGCAGGGTGGTACGAGCAGTACTTC | CASSDAGWYEQYF
. | TRBJ2-7 | TRBV20-1 | . | TGCAGTGCTAGCTACTTCTACGAGCAGTACTTC | CSASYFYEQYF
. | TRBJ1-5 | TRBV9 | . | TGTGCCAGCAGCGTAGGTGGGGCTAGCAATCAGCCCCAGCATTTT | CASSVGGASNQPQHF
. | TRBJ2-3 | TRBV19 | TRBD2 | TGTGCCAGTAGTCCAAATGAGCGGGATTGGGGCACAGATACGCAGTATTTT | CASSPNERDWGTDTQYF
. | TRBJ1-5 | TRBV30 | TRBD1 | TGTGCCTGGAAGGACAGGGACGGTCAGCCCCAGCATTTT | CAWKDRDGQPQHF
. | TRBJ2-1 | TRBV10-1 | . | TGCGCCAGCAGTGGATCAACAGGCTCCTACAATGAGCAGTTCTTC | CASSGSTGSYNEQFF